The 27 T cell receptor beta chains listed next were all sequenced from one sample in a study of siplizumab effects on memory and regulatory T cells. Measured with immunoSEQ multiplex PCR; TCRdb has only the in-frame clones, and not every one. The sample has 110,000 or so clones, 90% to 95% seen once. The sequencing sample was made of non-Treg CD4+ T cells sorted from blood. These receptors all come from a human donor in good health.

V and J are TRBV5-4 and TRBJ2-3, with D tentatively TRBD2 (5 bases). The ends were cut back, 1 base at V and 5 bases at J, with 14 bases in the middle. This CDR3 spans 15 amino acids. Looked up from germline, CDR1 is SGHNT and CDR2 is YYREEE (reference sequence). Written as DNA, the CDR3 is TGTGCCAGCAGCTTGAAAGGCCAACGGGGAGATACGCAGTATTTT. It yields the protein CASSLKGQRGDTQYF.

This chain joins TRBV28 and TRBJ1-1; 10 bases agree with TRBD1. CDR1 MDHEN and CDR2 SYDVKM come from the germline V gene. The V and J ends lost 1 base and 5 bases, in that order; junction bases with no gene match: 4. The CDR3 totals 15 residues. The CDR3 DNA follows: TGTGCCAGCAGTTTATCCTCGGGACAGGGGACTGAAGCTTTCTTT. This encodes CASSLSSGQGTEAFF.

The chain uses TRBV25-1 and TRBJ2-1, with D perhaps TRBD2 (5 bases). CDR1 and CDR2 (germline): MGHDK, SYGVNS. This CDR3 region has 16 residues. V dropped 0 bases and J dropped 5 bases, with 14 bases sitting between them. The CDR3 region is CASSEYWAGLDNEQFF. For the CDR3, the DNA is TGTGCCAGCAGTGAATATTGGGCCGGACTTGACAATGAGCAGTTCTTC.

This clone was observed once. The chain joins TRBV9 to TRBJ1-5; D is perhaps TRBD1 (6 bases). The CDR3 extends over 15 amino acids. The V gene lost 4 bases and the J gene lost 4 bases, with 15 bases spanning the gap. Germline CDR1 reads SGDLS; CDR2 reads YYNGEE. The CDR3 DNA is TGTGCCAGCAGCCCCTCCACAGGGAATAATCAGCCCCAGCATTTT. Its protein product is CASSPSTGNNQPQHF. Based on the CDR3 plus reference TRBV9 and TRBJ1-5, the full variable domain is DSGVTQTPKHLITATGQRVTLRCSPRSGDLSVYWYQQSLDQGLQFLIQYYNGEERAKGNILERFSAQQFPDLHSELNLSSLELGDSALYFCASSPSTGNNQPQHFGDGTRLSIL.

The DNA for the CDR3 is TGTGCCAGCAGGGGGCCACTTCTTTCCGAGCAGTACTTC. It is translated as CASRGPLLSEQYF. The genes are TRBV6-6 and TRBJ2-7; tentative D call: TRBD1 (5 bases). Germline loops: CDR1 MNHNY, CDR2 SVGAGI (reference sequence). The CDR3 consists of 13 residues. Trimming left V 6 bases short and J 6 bases short, with 15 bases between.

CDR3: CASSLAAAEAFF. CDR3 sequence (DNA): TGTGCCAGCAGCTTAGCGGCAGCTGAAGCTTTCTTT. The V and J genes are TRBV7-9 and TRBJ1-1; D not resolved. Deletions cut 0 bases from V and 6 bases from J, with 5 bases between. CDR1 SEHNR and CDR2 FQNEAQ come from the germline V gene (reference sequence). This CDR3 comprises 12 residues.

The chain joins TRBV6-5 to TRBJ2-7; D tentatively fits TRBD1 or TRBD2 (5 bases each). This CDR3 spans 14 amino acids. Germline V lookup: CDR1 MNHEY, CDR2 SVGAGI. The germline V and J ends were trimmed by 7 bases and 0 bases, with 13 bases remaining between them. CDR3 in amino acids: CASKGRASSYEQYF. The CDR3 bases are TGTGCCAGCAAGGGGAGAGCCAGCTCCTACGAGCAGTACTTC.

The CDR3 coding sequence is TGTGCCAGCAGGGTCCGGGAGACCCAGTACTTC. This gives the protein CASRVRETQYF. The V and J genes are TRBV2 and TRBJ2-5, with unresolved D. The V gene's germline CDR1 is SNHLY and CDR2 FYNNEI. The CDR3 has 11 residues. V gave up 6 bases and J gave up 5 bases, with 7 bases separating them.

The chain employs TRBV5-4 and TRBJ1-4; 9 positions agree with TRBD1. Trimming removed 3 bases from V and 6 bases from J; junction bases left unmatched: 9. The CDR3 is 16 residues long. Germline CDR1 SGHNT, CDR2 YYREEE (reference sequence). CDR3 in amino acids: CASSSTGGPLDEKLFF. The DNA for the CDR3 is TGTGCCAGCAGCTCTACAGGGGGCCCCCTTGATGAAAAACTGTTTTTT.

With respect to this clone: Different DNA sequences within this sample yield the same CDR3. V and J are TRBV18 and TRBJ1-1, with D unresolved. Trimming left V 2 bases short and J 0 bases short, with 4 bases between. The CDR3 has 13 amino acids. CDR1 and CDR2 from the germline V gene are KGHSH and LQKENI. Here the CDR3 DNA reads TGTGCCAGCTCACCAAGCCTGAACACTGAAGCTTTCTTT. Translating gives CASSPSLNTEAFF.

The chain recombines TRBV30 with TRBJ1-6; D may be TRBD1 (6 bases). Germline-derived CDR1 and CDR2 are GTSNPN and SVGIG (reference sequence). V was shortened by 3 bases and J by 6 bases, with 18 bases between the two germline ends. The CDR3 runs 16 residues. CDR3 nucleotide sequence: TGTGCCTGGAGCGCGGGGGGGCGCCGTAGTAATTCACCCCTCCACTTT. Its protein product is CAWSAGGRRSNSPLHF.

J is TRBJ2-3 and V is TRBV2; 10 bases map to TRBD2. From germline, CDR1 is SNHLY and CDR2 FYNNEI. V was clipped by 4 bases and J by 4 bases; unmatched bases: 2. This CDR3 comprises 14 residues. CDR3 nucleotide sequence: TGTGCCAGCAGTGTAGCGGGGGGCCCAGATACGCAGTATTTT. This sequence encodes CASSVAGGPDTQYF.

The rearrangement joins TRBV7-3 to TRBJ2-2; 7 bases align to TRBD2. Germline assignment: CDR1 SGHTA and CDR2 FQGTGA. This CDR3 is built from 15 residues. V dropped 2 bases and J dropped 7; count of bases not matched to a gene: 7. The CDR3 coding sequence is TGTGCCAGCAGCTTACAGTCGCGGGGGAACGGGGAGCTGTTTTTT. Its protein product is CASSLQSRGNGELFF.

The chain combines TRBV30 with TRBJ1-6; no clear D gene. Looked up from germline, CDR1 is GTSNPN and CDR2 is SVGIG (reference sequence). Deletions cut 1 base from V and 0 bases from J, with 10 bases between. The CDR3 runs to 16 residues. This chain's CDR3 is CAWSETTSSYNSPLHF. CDR3 coding DNA: TGTGCCTGGAGTGAAACGACTAGCTCCTATAATTCACCCCTCCACTTT.

V usage is TRBV9 and J usage is TRBJ1-1; the D gene is possibly TRBD1 (5 bases). Trimming cost V 0 bases and J 2 bases, with 11 bases left between them. Germline CDR1 reads SGDLS; CDR2 reads YYNGEE. The CDR3 spans 15 residues. The CDR3 DNA reads as TGTGCCAGCAGCGTAGTAGACGGGGCTAACACTGAAGCTTTCTTT. The encoded protein is CASSVVDGANTEAFF.

The chain joins TRBV7-9 to TRBJ1-2; D may be TRBD1 (5 bases). The germline V and J ends were trimmed by 0 bases and 0 bases, with 5 bases remaining between them. CDR3 length equals 14 residues. CDR1 is SEHNR and CDR2 is FQNEAQ in the germline V gene (reference sequence). Here the CDR3 reads CASSLAGPNYGYTF. The CDR3 nucleotides are TGTGCCAGCAGCTTAGCGGGACCTAACTATGGCTACACCTTC.

The chain joins TRBV5-4 to TRBJ2-7; the D is unclear. CDR3 length: 12 amino acids. Germline V gene lookup returns CDR1 SGHNT and CDR2 YYREEE (reference sequence). V was cut by 5 bases and J by 3 bases, with 9 bases left in between. CDR3: CASSKDYYEQYF. In DNA, the CDR3 is TGTGCCAGCAGTAAGGATTACTACGAGCAGTACTTC.

The CDR3 protein is CASSPARALAEVEQYF. The CDR3 coding sequence is TGTGCCAGCAGCCCGGCGCGGGCCCTAGCGGAAGTAGAGCAGTACTTC. The chain employs TRBV7-2 and TRBJ2-7; 7 bases align to TRBD2. Looked up from germline, CDR1 is SGHTA and CDR2 is FQGNSA. The CDR3 covers 16 residues. V shed 5 bases, J shed 7 bases, and the junction held 17 bases outside the gene matches.

This chain connects TRBV4-1 to TRBJ2-1; D unclear. There are 16 residues in the CDR3. V was shortened by 2 bases and J by 2 bases, with 13 bases between the two germline ends. The germline CDR1 and CDR2 sequences are MGHRA and YSYEKL. The CDR3: CASSQRGPVTYNEQFF. CDR3 DNA sequence: TGCGCCAGCAGCCAACGAGGCCCCGTGACCTACAATGAGCAGTTCTTC.

The J gene is TRBJ1-4, the V gene TRBV29-1, with D possibly TRBD1 on 6 matching bases. CDR1 and CDR2 from the germline V gene are SQVTM and ANQGSEA. CDR3 length equals 15 residues. Between the trimmed V and J ends, which lost 7 bases and 0 bases, there was a span of 15 bases. CDR3 region: CSAKRQDSTNEKLFF. For the CDR3, the DNA is TGCAGCGCCAAACGACAGGATTCAACTAATGAAAAACTGTTTTTT.

The chain is built from TRBV7-9 and TRBJ1-5; no clear D. The CDR3 runs 13 residues. V shed 3 bases and J shed 7 bases, with 10 bases lying between them. CDR1 is SEHNR and CDR2 is FQNEAQ in the germline V gene (reference sequence). CDR3 amino acids: CASSFSEGQPQHF. CDR3 nucleotides: TGTGCCAGCAGCTTTTCGGAGGGACAGCCCCAGCATTTT.

The chain couples TRBV7-9 to TRBJ1-6; tentatively, D is TRBD1 (6 bases). Germline V gene sequence: CDR1 SEHNR, CDR2 FQNEAQ (reference sequence). V was shortened by 2 bases and J by 9 bases, with 14 bases between the two germline ends. The CDR3 is made up of 15 amino acids. For the CDR3, the DNA is TGTGCCAGCAGCTTAAGGGGGTTGGGGAGTTCACCCCTCCACTTT. Protein product: CASSLRGLGSSPLHF.

The CDR3 loop is CASSWAGGPSTDTQYF. CDR3 coding DNA: TGTGCCAGCAGCTGGGCAGGGGGTCCTAGCACAGATACGCAGTATTTT. The chain uses TRBV7-2 and TRBJ2-3; 7 bases align to TRBD1. The germline V gene has CDR1 SGHTA and CDR2 FQGNSA. This CDR3 is 16 amino acids long. After removal of 4 bases from V and 0 bases from J, the junction contained 7 bases not matched to a gene.

V and J are TRBV12-2 and TRBJ2-2; the table's D call, TRBD2, has no DNA check behind it. TRBV12-2 is given as a pseudogene. The CDR3 extends over 19 amino acids. CDR3 bases: TGTGCAAGTCGCTTAGCTCCCAGCGGGGGGGCCGTTGTAACCGGGGAGCTGTTTTTT. It yields the protein CASRLAPSGGAVVTGELFF.

The rearrangement joins TRBV5-1 to TRBJ2-6, with D unresolved. Trimming took off 3 bases at V and 0 bases at J, with 4 bases between the two ends. The CDR3 has 14 residues. Germline values: CDR1 SGHRS, CDR2 YFSETQ. The CDR3 bases are TGCGCCAGCAGCTCCGTCTCTGGGGCCAACGTCCTGACTTTC. Amino acids: CASSSVSGANVLTF. The whole variable domain, remainder taken from reference TRBV5-1 and TRBJ2-6, is KAGVTQTPRYLIKTRGQQVTLSCSPISGHRSVSWYQQTPGQGLQFLFEYFSETQRNKGNFPGRFSGRQFSNSRSEMNVSTLELGDSALYLCASSSVSGANVLTFGAGSRLTVL.

The J gene is TRBJ2-7, the V gene TRBV19; D ambiguous. In germline, CDR1 is LNHDA, CDR2 SQIVND (reference sequence). The CDR3 runs 14 residues. Trimming left V 6 bases short and J 0 bases short, with 12 bases between. CDR3: CASSPPRSSYEQYF. Here the CDR3 DNA reads TGTGCCAGTAGCCCCCCCAGGTCCTCCTACGAGCAGTACTTC.

The V gene is TRBV4-1, the J gene TRBJ1-5; no reliable D call. The CDR3 contains 15 residues. Germline loops: CDR1 MGHRA, CDR2 YSYEKL. The V gene lost 4 bases and the J gene lost 2 bases, with 12 bases spanning the gap. CDR3 region: CASSRTDTGNQPQHF. CDR3 bases: TGCGCCAGCAGCCGAACCGACACTGGCAATCAGCCCCAGCATTTT.